This T cell receptor (beta chain) was observed in a study of T cells after yellow fever vaccination (dated by TCRdb to about 2019). For context, the study as a whole: Libraries from fractions with low cell numbers were prepared with the SMART-Seq v4 Ultra Low Input RNA kit. Bulk PBMC replicates and cell subsets were isolated from blood drawn at multiple timepoints before and after both primary and secondary immunization. Two healthy male donors made up the cohort, one aged 18 to 29 years and the other aged 30 to 40 years. To follow T-cell clones before and after primary and booster YFV17D yellow fever vaccination, bulk TCR alpha and beta repertoires were sequenced over time.

The treatment or condition label of this sample denotes: live attenuated yellow fever vaccine strain. A standard Ficoll-Paque protocol was used to isolate PBMCs from peripheral blood. CD4 and CD8 T-cell fractions were isolated with Dynabeads CD4 and CD8 positive selection kits. TriZol was used to extract RNA from bulk PBMCs, from CD4 and CD8 fractions, and from dextramer-positive and dextramer-negative fractions. The study at large found these results: Compared with the primary T-cell response, the secondary T-cell response was faster but weaker, reaching its peak on day 5 rather than on day 15. After the booster, most of the clones that had expanded following primary vaccination were detected again (almost 98% of CD4 and 80% to 90% of CD8), which suggests that memory was broadly maintained. Computational filtering was required because FACS-sorted repertoires could contain abundant contaminating clonotypes from the bulk population. A small share of clonotypes was detected in both CD4 and CD8 compartments, with the overlap likely arising from convergent recombination. The study included only two donors, which limits how far the findings can be generalized.

This clonotype was recorded at least ten times. What antigen it recognizes has not been identified. No base quality information exists; no much larger clone differs at one position. V lost 3 bases and J lost 4 bases; the stretch between them is 10 bases long. The CDR3 measures 15 amino acids from cysteine to phenylalanine. Of all the DNA, just the CDR3 is kept, 45 bases in frame from base 1. TCR cDNA was made using 5'RACE template switching, a step that added a universal primer site and unique molecular identifiers. Priming for cDNA synthesis came from both the TCR alpha and TCR beta constant segments. Library amplification involved two PCR steps, and the second step added sample barcodes and sequencing adapters. Sequencing of libraries was performed on Illumina HiSeq 2500 (2x100 bp) or NovaSeq (2x150 bp). In the authors' own workflow: MIGEC handled demultiplexing of reads and collapsing into UMI consensus sequences, while MiXCR performed V(D)J alignment. Vaccine-responding clonotypes were identified with edgeR using replicate PBMC samples, with FDR below 0.01 and a log2 fold change above 5 up to day 15 being required. Bulk clonotypes were assigned CD4 or CD8 identity according to which sequenced CD4 or CD8 repertoire held them at higher abundance. TCRdb passed the public sequencing reads through fastp at Q25 and MiXCR, retaining productive beta sequences. For every CDR3 protein sequence, its rows merge into one entry that carries the most common genes and DNA. These V and J calls originate from TCRdb's pipeline instead of the authors' own analysis. Counted in this sample were about 69,000 distinct CDR3 sequences; roughly 6% of them appeared once. The top ten hold less than 2.5% of the sample.

Specimen: CD4+ T cells sorted from PBMCs, collected less than 16 days after the first yellow fever vaccination. The sequence was collected from a man between 18 and 35 years old who received the YFV17D yellow fever vaccine. The chain is encoded by TRBV12-3 or TRBV12-4 joined to TRBJ2-6; TRBD1 is a weak D gene call, 6 bases matching. The CDR3: CASSLRGSGANVLTF. At the DNA level, the sequence is TGTGCCAGCAGTTTGAGGGGGAGCGGGGCCAACGTCCTGACTTTC.